The clone carrying this TCR beta chain was counted at least ten times. The antigen is unknown. This entry belongs to a study of blood T cells in healthy people across ages. Regarding the study as a whole: Diversity of TCR beta correlated strongly with naive T cell percentage.

Using a J-beta primer mix together with a sample-barcoded 5' primer, a second PCR was run for about 6 to 12 cycles. MiXCR, applied by TCRdb to the 5' RACE reads, yields one record per CDR3 protein. The sample lists 600,000 to 850,000 distinct CDR3 sequences, more than 40% occurring once. This CDR3 contains 13 residues. Germline V gives CDR1 MNHEY, CDR2 SVGAGI. Trimming at V came to 4 bases and at J to 8 bases, leaving 7 bases not matched to a gene. This sequence originates from a woman between 55 and 75 years old in good health. J is TRBJ1-2 and V is TRBV6-5, with 7 nucleotides matching TRBD1. Material for sequencing was blood. The CDR3 DNA follows: TGTGCCAGCAGTTCTACAGGGGTTCGAGGCTACACCTTC. It yields the protein CASSSTGVRGYTF.